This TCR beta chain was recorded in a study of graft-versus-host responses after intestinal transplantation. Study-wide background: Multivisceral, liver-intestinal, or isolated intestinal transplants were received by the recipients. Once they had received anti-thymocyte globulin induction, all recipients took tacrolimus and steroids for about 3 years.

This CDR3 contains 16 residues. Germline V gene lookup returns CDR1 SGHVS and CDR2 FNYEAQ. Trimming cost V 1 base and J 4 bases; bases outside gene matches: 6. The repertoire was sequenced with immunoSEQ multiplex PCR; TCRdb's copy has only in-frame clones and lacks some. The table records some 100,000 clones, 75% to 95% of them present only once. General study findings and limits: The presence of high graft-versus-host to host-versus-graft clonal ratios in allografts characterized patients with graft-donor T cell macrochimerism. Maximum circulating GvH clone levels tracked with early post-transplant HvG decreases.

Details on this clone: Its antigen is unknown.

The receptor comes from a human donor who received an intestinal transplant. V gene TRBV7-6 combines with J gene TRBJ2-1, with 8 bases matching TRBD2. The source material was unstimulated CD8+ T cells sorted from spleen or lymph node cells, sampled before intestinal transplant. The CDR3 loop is CASSLEAGGYYNEQFF. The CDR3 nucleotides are TGTGCCAGCAGCTTAGAGGCGGGGGGTTATTACAATGAGCAGTTCTTC.